Described below is a single T cell receptor beta chain sequence and its context. What it binds is unknown. The data were obtained in a study of T cell responses to AZD1222 COVID-19 vaccine. Germline values: CDR1 GTSNPN, CDR2 SVGIG (reference sequence). The CDR3 extends over 13 amino acids. The V gene lost 5 bases and the J gene lost 1 base, with 9 bases spanning the gap. General study points: No day 14 peak samples; only post-peak repertoires were characterized. Donors in the cohort were predominantly white British and more often female, and clonal diversity was possibly underestimated.

TCRdb's copy holds only in-frame clones and misses some; the assay was immunoSEQ multiplex PCR. The sample lists roughly 70,000 clones; 86% were seen once. This clonotype originated in an adult in good health. The sequencing here drew on peripheral blood, taken on day 0 of AZD1222 vaccination. The chain is built from TRBV30 and TRBJ1-3; weak D call: TRBD1 (5 bases). The DNA of the CDR3 is TGTGCCTGGGGGGGGGATTCTGGAAACACCATATATTTT. This codes for CAWGGDSGNTIYF.